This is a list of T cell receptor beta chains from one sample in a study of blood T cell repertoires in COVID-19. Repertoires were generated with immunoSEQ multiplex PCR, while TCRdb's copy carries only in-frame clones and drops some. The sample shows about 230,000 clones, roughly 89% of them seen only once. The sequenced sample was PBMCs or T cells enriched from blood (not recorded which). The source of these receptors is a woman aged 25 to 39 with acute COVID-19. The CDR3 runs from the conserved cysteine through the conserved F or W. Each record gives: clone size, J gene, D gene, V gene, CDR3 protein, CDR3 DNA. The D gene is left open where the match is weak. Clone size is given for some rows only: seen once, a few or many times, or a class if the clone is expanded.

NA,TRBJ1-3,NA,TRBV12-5,CASGPAWQNRSGNTIYF,TGTGCTAGTGGTCCTGCCTGGCAGAACCGCTCTGGAAACACCATATATTTT
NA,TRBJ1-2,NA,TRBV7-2,CASSLSLTGFGYTF,TGTGCCAGCAGCTTAAGTCTGACAGGTTTTGGCTACACCTTC
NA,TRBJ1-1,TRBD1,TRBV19,CASSTPADRGRTEAFF,TGTGCCAGTAGTACGCCCGCGGACAGGGGGAGAACTGAAGCTTTCTTT
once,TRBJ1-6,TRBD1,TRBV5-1,CASSSSGTGHNSPLHF,TGCGCCAGCAGTTCATCCGGGACAGGCCATAATTCACCCCTCCACTTT
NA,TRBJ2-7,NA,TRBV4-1,CASSQAKGLRAEQYF,TGCGCCAGCAGCCAGGCGAAGGGACTTCGAGCCGAGCAGTACTTC
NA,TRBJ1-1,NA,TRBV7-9,CASSLARARTPPEAFF,TGTGCCAGCAGCTTAGCGCGGGCGCGGACCCCCCCTGAAGCTTTCTTT
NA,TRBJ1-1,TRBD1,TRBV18,CASSLSTGSNTEAFF,TGTGCCAGCTCACTTTCGACAGGGTCGAACACTGAAGCTTTCTTT
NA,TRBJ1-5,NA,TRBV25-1,CASSDRRGDSNQPQHF,TGTGCCAGCAGTGACCGGCGAGGAGATAGCAATCAGCCCCAGCATTTT
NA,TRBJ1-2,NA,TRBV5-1,CASRGSNGYTF,TGCGCCAGCCGGGGGTCTAATGGCTACACCTTC
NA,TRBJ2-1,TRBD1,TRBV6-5,CASSYSQGGGYNEQFF,TGTGCCAGCAGTTACTCACAGGGGGGCGGCTACAATGAGCAGTTCTTC
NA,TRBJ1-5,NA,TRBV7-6,CASSLRFREDQPQHF,TGTGCCAGCAGCTTAAGGTTCAGGGAGGATCAGCCCCAGCATTTT
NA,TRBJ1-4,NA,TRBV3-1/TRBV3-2,CASSQSGGREKLFF,TGTGCCAGCAGCCAATCGGGGGGTCGCGAAAAACTGTTTTTT
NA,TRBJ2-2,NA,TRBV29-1,CSVEDRRQTHGGELFF,TGCAGCGTTGAAGATCGTCGGCAGACTCACGGCGGGGAGCTGTTTTTT
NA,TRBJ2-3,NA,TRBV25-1,CASSGRGVGSTDTQYF,TGTGCCAGCAGTGGCAGGGGAGTCGGGAGCACAGATACGCAGTATTTT
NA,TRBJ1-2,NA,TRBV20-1,CSARDKDGYTF,TGCAGTGCTAGGGACAAGGATGGCTACACCTTC
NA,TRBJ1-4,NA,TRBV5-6,CASSLGGIGEKLFF,TGTGCCAGCAGCTTGGGAGGGATCGGTGAAAAACTGTTTTTT
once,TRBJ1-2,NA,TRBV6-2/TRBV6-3,CASSTFTGGYTF,TGTGCCAGCAGCACCTTTACAGGGGGCTACACCTTC
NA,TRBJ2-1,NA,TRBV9,CASSPHKEGYYNEQFF,TGTGCCAGCAGCCCCCACAAGGAGGGCTATTACAATGAGCAGTTCTTC
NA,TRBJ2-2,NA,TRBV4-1,CASSQGSRAGTGELFF,TGCGCCAGCAGCCAAGGATCCAGGGCGGGAACCGGGGAGCTGTTTTTT
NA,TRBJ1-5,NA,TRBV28,CASSPGLNQPQHF,TGTGCCAGCAGTCCTGGGCTCAATCAGCCCCAGCATTTT
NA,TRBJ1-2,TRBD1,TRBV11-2,CASSRPGQKYGYTF,TGTGCCAGCAGCCGTCCGGGACAGAAGTATGGCTACACCTTC
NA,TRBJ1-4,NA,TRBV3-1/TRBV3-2,CASSSHRWGREKLFF,TGTGCCAGCAGCTCCCACCGATGGGGGCGGGAAAAACTGTTTTTT
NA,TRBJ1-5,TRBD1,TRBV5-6,CASSRGQGAPNQPQHF,TGTGCCAGCAGCCGAGGACAGGGGGCTCCCAATCAGCCCCAGCATTTT
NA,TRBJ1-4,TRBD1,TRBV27,CASSHRQGDEKLFF,TGTGCCAGCTCCCATAGACAGGGCGATGAAAAACTGTTTTTT
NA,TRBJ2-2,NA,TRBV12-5,CASGLVLQNTGELFF,TGTGCTAGTGGTTTGGTACTGCAGAACACCGGGGAGCTGTTTTTT
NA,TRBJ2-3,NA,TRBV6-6,CASSRIQGIDTQYF,TGTGCCAGCAGTCGAATTCAGGGGATAGATACGCAGTATTTT
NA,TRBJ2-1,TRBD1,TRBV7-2,CASSRRMGQGVNEQFF,TGTGCCAGCAGCCGCAGAATGGGACAGGGGGTCAATGAGCAGTTCTTC
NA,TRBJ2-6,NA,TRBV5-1,CASSLAVWTESSGANVLTF,TGCGCCAGCAGCTTGGCCGTTTGGACAGAAAGCTCTGGGGCCAACGTCCTGACTTTC
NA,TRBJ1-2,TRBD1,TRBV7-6,CASSSSGGVKYGYTF,TGTGCCAGCAGCTCCTCAGGGGGCGTTAAGTATGGCTACACCTTC
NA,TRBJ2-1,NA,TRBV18,CASSNLQRTYNEQFF,TGTGCCAGCTCGAACCTACAGCGGACCTACAATGAGCAGTTCTTC
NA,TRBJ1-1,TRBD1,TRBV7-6,CASSPRTGPDTEAFF,TGTGCCAGCAGCCCTAGGACAGGACCTGACACTGAAGCTTTCTTT
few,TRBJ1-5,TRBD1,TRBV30,CAWGGTGIDQPQHF,TGTGCCTGGGGGGGGACAGGGATCGATCAGCCCCAGCATTTT
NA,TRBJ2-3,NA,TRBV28,CASTGQGGTDTQYF,TGTGCCAGCACAGGCCAGGGTGGCACAGATACGCAGTATTTT
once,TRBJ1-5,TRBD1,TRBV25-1,CASSTGGYSNQPQHF,TGTGCCAGCAGTACAGGGGGTTATAGCAATCAGCCCCAGCATTTT
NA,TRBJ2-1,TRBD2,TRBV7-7,CASSSGTSGGLTYNEQFF,TGTGCCAGCAGCTCCGGGACTAGCGGGGGTCTGACCTACAATGAGCAGTTCTTC
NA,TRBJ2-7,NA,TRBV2,CASSATGSRGDEQYF,TGTGCCAGCAGTGCAACAGGGAGCCGAGGTGACGAGCAGTACTTC
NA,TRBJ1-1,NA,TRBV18,CASSPVAAGNTEAFF,TGTGCCAGCTCACCGGTTGCGGCGGGGAACACTGAAGCTTTCTTT
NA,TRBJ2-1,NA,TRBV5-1,CASSPFAGALNEQFF,TGCGCCAGCAGCCCATTTGCGGGGGCCCTAAATGAGCAGTTCTTC
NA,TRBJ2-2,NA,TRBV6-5,CASTSIRENTGELFF,TGTGCCAGCACCTCCATCAGGGAGAACACCGGGGAGCTGTTTTTT
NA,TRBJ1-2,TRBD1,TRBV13,CASSSTGGGYTF,TGTGCCAGCAGCTCGACAGGGGGTGGCTACACCTTC
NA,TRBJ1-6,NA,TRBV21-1,CASSKVLGTGHNSPLHF,TGTGCCAGCAGCAAAGTTCTAGGGACAGGGCATAATTCACCCCTCCACTTT
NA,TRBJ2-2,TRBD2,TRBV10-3,CAIGEGLAGTGELFF,TGTGCCATCGGGGAGGGACTAGCGGGCACCGGGGAGCTGTTTTTT